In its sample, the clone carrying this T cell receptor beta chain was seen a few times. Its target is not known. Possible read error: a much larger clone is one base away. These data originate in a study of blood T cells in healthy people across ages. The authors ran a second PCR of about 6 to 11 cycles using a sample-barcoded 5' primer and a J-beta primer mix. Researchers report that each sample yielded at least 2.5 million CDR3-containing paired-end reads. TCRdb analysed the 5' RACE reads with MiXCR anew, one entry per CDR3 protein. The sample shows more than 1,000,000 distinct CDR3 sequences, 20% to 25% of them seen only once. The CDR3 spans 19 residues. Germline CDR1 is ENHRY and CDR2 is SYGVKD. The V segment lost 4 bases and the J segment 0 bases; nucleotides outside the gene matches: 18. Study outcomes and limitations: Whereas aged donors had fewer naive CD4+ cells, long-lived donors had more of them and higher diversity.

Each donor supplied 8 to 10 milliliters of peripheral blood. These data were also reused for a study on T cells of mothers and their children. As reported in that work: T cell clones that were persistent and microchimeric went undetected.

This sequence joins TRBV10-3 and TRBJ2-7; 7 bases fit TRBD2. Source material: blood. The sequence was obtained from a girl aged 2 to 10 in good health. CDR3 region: CAISGPPGSGASISYEQYF. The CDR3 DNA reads TGTGCCATCAGTGGGCCCCCGGGGAGCGGGGCGAGCATCTCCTACGAGCAGTACTTC.